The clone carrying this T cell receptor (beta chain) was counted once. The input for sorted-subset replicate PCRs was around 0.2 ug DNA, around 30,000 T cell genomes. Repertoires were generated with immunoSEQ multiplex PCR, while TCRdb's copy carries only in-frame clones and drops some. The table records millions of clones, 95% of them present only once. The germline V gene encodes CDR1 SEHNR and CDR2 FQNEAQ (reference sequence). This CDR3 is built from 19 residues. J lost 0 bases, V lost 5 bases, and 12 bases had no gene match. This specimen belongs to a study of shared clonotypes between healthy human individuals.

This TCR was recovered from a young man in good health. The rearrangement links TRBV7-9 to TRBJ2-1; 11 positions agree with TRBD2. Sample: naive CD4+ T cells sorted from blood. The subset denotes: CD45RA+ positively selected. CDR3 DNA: TGTGCCAGCAGCATAACTAGCGGGAGAACGTCGAGCTCCTACAATGAGCAGTTCTTC. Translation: CASSITSGRTSSSYNEQFF.